This T cell receptor (beta chain) comes out of a study of identical twins. Broader study findings: Within twin pairs, the out-of-frame alpha sequences they shared showed excess low generation probability. Twins' excess sharing was less marked for out-of-frame beta sequences.

This clonotype was recorded a few times. Antigen unknown. Addition of a universal primer site occurred through template switching, and cDNA carried unique molecular identifiers. TCRdb re-called the 5' RACE reads through MiXCR, storing one row per CDR3 protein. Here the sample spans hundreds of thousands of distinct CDR3 sequences, 20% to 25% being singletons. CDR1 is MGHRA, CDR2 YSYEKL, per germline. The V end lost 4 bases, the J end lost 1 base, and 7 bases lay between the germline ends. The CDR3 extends over 13 amino acids. Separately, the same data were catalogued under a study of yellow fever vaccine responses in identical twins. In that study: A vaccine T cell response that seemed partly convergent and partly personalized was reported in twins.

The source is a woman in her late teens or twenties in good health. Sequencing was done on a sample of CD4+ T cells sorted from blood. The V call is TRBV4-1, the J call TRBJ2-5; D unclear. The DNA for the CDR3 is TGCGCCAGCAGCCCGGACGCCCAAGAGACCCAGTACTTC. It translates to CASSPDAQETQYF.